These T cell receptor beta chains were read from a single sample in a study of blood T cell repertoires in COVID-19. Clones were sequenced by immunoSEQ multiplex PCR, and TCRdb holds only the in-frame ones, with some missing. The sample consists of 140,000 or so clones, roughly nine tenths of them appearing once. The sample taken for sequencing was peripheral blood. The receptors originated from a woman aged 60 to 75 with active COVID-19. CDR3s include the opening cysteine and the closing phenylalanine or tryptophan. Each record gives: V gene, J gene, D gene, clone size, CDR3 DNA, CDR3 protein. D genes are given only for firm matches. Some rows have no size entry. The others give once, few or many, or a class for an expanded clone.

>TRBV5-5|TRBJ2-7|NA|NA
TGTGCCAGCAGCCCCCAGGATTTTCCCTACGAGCAGTACTTC
CASSPQDFPYEQYF
>TRBV28|TRBJ1-2|NA|once
TGTGCCAGCAGTTTTCCCAGGGGCTATGGCTACACCTTC
CASSFPRGYGYTF
>TRBV18|TRBJ1-4|NA|once
TGTGCCAGCTCACTGAACCGGGTAACTGAAAAACTGTTTTTT
CASSLNRVTEKLFF
>TRBV2|TRBJ2-1|TRBD2|NA
TGTGCCAGCATCTACCGGACTAGCGGGAGCGCTGAGCAGTTCTTC
CASIYRTSGSAEQFF
>TRBV10-3|TRBJ1-4|NA|NA
TGTGCCATCAGTCCGGGGGGAGCTAATGAAAAACTGTTTTTT
CAISPGGANEKLFF
>TRBV18|TRBJ2-7|NA|NA
TGTGCCAGCTCAACAGAGTACGAGCAGTACTTC
CASSTEYEQYF
>TRBV9|TRBJ2-3|TRBD2|once
TGTGCCAGCAGCCCGCTACCTCTTGTTCTAGCGGGAGCGAGAGATACGCAGTATTTT
CASSPLPLVLAGARDTQYF
>TRBV9|TRBJ2-7|TRBD1|NA
TGTGCCAGCAGCCCCCCGACAGGGGACCACGAGCAGTACTTC
CASSPPTGDHEQYF
>TRBV5-4|TRBJ1-2|TRBD1|NA
TGTGCCAGCAGCTCATCCGCGGGACAGGGACTCCCCGCCACCTTC
CASSSSAGQGLPATF
>TRBV27|TRBJ2-1|TRBD2|NA
TGTGCCAGCAGTTTACGGGCTAGCGGGATTGGGGGGTATGAGCAGTTCTTC
CASSLRASGIGGYEQFF
>TRBV6-2/TRBV6-3|TRBJ2-7|TRBD2|NA
TGTGCCAGCAGTTCACTAGCGGGGTTACGCTCCTACGAGCAGTACTTC
CASSSLAGLRSYEQYF
>TRBV5-1|TRBJ2-7|TRBD2|NA
TGCGCCAGCAGCTTCGGTAGCGGGAGGGCCGGAAACTACGAGCAGTACTTC
CASSFGSGRAGNYEQYF
>TRBV4-3|TRBJ2-6|NA|few
TGCGCCAGCAGCCGCACGGGGAGTCCTGGGGCCAACGTCCTGACTTTC
CASSRTGSPGANVLTF
>TRBV5-5|TRBJ1-3|TRBD1|NA
TGTGCCAGCAGCTTGGCCCTAACAGGGGCTGGAAACACCATATATTTT
CASSLALTGAGNTIYF
>TRBV7-3|TRBJ2-6|NA|NA
TGTGCCAGCAGCCGGGTAGAATCTGGGGCCAACGTCCTGACTTTC
CASSRVESGANVLTF
>TRBV6-1|TRBJ2-3|TRBD1|NA
TGTGCCAGCAGTGCTCACCGGACAGGGCCCCAAGATACGCAGTATTTT
CASSAHRTGPQDTQYF
>TRBV7-8|TRBJ1-5|TRBD1|NA
TGTGCCAGCAGCAAAAAACAGGGGCCCAGACAGCCCCAGCATTTT
CASSKKQGPRQPQHF
>TRBV2|TRBJ2-5|TRBD2|NA
TGTGCCAGCATTCTATGGACTAGCGGGAGGGTCCAAGAGACCCAGTACTTC
CASILWTSGRVQETQYF
>TRBV28|TRBJ1-1|TRBD1|NA
TGTGCCAGCAGCCCGACAGGGGGCCCGAACACTGAAGCTTTCTTT
CASSPTGGPNTEAFF
>TRBV5-8|TRBJ1-2|NA|NA
TGTGCCAGCAGCTTACGGGTACAGGGCGGCTATGGCTACACCTTC
CASSLRVQGGYGYTF
>TRBV4-1|TRBJ1-1|NA|NA
TGCGCCAGCAGCCAAGATTCTCAGGGCTCAGCTTTCTTT
CASSQDSQGSAFF
>TRBV4-1|TRBJ2-5|TRBD2|NA
TGCGCCAGCAGCCAAGCGCTCCCTAGCGGGAGGGCGGGCGGAGAGACCCAGTACTTC
CASSQALPSGRAGGETQYF
>TRBV7-5|TRBJ1-2|NA|NA
TGTGTCAGAAGCCTATGCGGCAGGGCAACTCTCGGTAACTATGGCTACACCTTC
CVRSLCGRATLGNYGYTF
>TRBV7-9|TRBJ1-1|NA|NA
TGTGCCAGCAGCTTATGGGATACAGGGCCCATGAACACTGAAGCTTTCTTT
CASSLWDTGPMNTEAFF
>TRBV3-1/TRBV3-2|TRBJ2-7|TRBD2|NA
TGTGCCAGCAGCCAATCCTTCGCCGGGACTAGTCCCTCCTACGAGCAGTACTTC
CASSQSFAGTSPSYEQYF
>TRBV6-5|TRBJ1-1|NA|NA
TGTGCCAGCAGTCTACAGCAGGGCGTGAACACTGAAGCTTTCTTT
CASSLQQGVNTEAFF
>TRBV4-1|TRBJ1-1|TRBD1|NA
TGCGCCAGCAGCCAAGGGGGACAGGGGACTACACTGAACACTGAAGCTTTCTTT
CASSQGGQGTTLNTEAFF
>TRBV5-1|TRBJ2-1|TRBD1|NA
TGCGCCAGCAGCTCCGGGACAGGGGGCCCCCACAATGAGCAGTTCTTC
CASSSGTGGPHNEQFF
>TRBV11-1|TRBJ1-1|NA|NA
TGTGCCAGCAGCTTACGGTTGAGGGACACTGAAGCTTTCTTT
CASSLRLRDTEAFF
>TRBV7-2|TRBJ2-7|TRBD2|NA
TGTGCCAGCAGCTTAGCCGGGAGGGTTCGCACCTACGAGCAGTACTTC
CASSLAGRVRTYEQYF
>TRBV5-4|TRBJ2-1|NA|NA
TGTGCCAGCAGCCGCGACTCCACCGCCAATGCTGAGCAGTTCTTC
CASSRDSTANAEQFF
>TRBV5-1|TRBJ2-2|TRBD1|NA
TGCGCCAGCAGCTATCCGGGACAGGGATCCACCGGGGAGCTGTTTTTT
CASSYPGQGSTGELFF